These 25 T cell receptor beta chains were sequenced from one sample in a study of human T cells and chemical hapten exposure. One entry per CDR3 protein, called by TCRdb with MiXCR from the RACE reads. The sample has some 96,000 distinct CDR3 sequences, about 9% seen once. Time point described: patch test 2, 6 weeks after DPC sensitization. Treatment denoted: therapeutic diphenylcyclopropenone sensitization with weekly scalp DPC. The sequencing here drew on whole blood, taken in connection with sensitization to the hapten diphenylcyclopropenone (DPC). Receptors were obtained from a woman aged 40-49 years with alopecia areata. Some clones in this sample may be carry-over from other donors' samples.

The table lists this clonotype with many counts. The CDR3 sequence: CAATSRDSYEQYF. DNA of the CDR3: TGTGCCGCAACGAGTAGGGATTCCTACGAGCAGTACTTC. V is TRBV7-2 and J is TRBJ2-7, with D unclear. V lost 11 bases and J 1 base, leaving 15 bases between the germline ends. Germline-derived CDR1 and CDR2 are SGHTA and FQGNSA. The CDR3 sequence is 13 residues long.

This clonotype was observed at least ten times. V is TRBV5-1 and J is TRBJ2-2, with D perhaps matching TRBD2 (5 bases). CDR3 size: 13 residues. Germline V gene data show CDR1 as SGHRS and CDR2 as YFSETQ. The V and J ends lost 0 bases and 7 bases respectively, with 7 bases between them. CDR3 nucleotide sequence: TGCGCCAGCAGCTTGGACGCGGGCGGGGAGCTGTTTTTT. Encoded protein: CASSLDAGGELFF.

This clonotype was seen many times. This rearrangement joins TRBV18 to TRBJ1-5; D remains unclear. Germline CDR1 reads KGHSH; CDR2 reads LQKENI. The CDR3 is made up of 15 amino acids. V lost 0 bases, J lost 3 bases, and 9 bases lay in between. Here the CDR3 DNA reads TGTGCCAGCTCACCACCGAACAGAACCAATCAGCCCCAGCATTTT. It translates to CASSPPNRTNQPQHF.

The chain is built from TRBV7-6 and TRBJ2-7, with 8 bases aligning to TRBD2. The CDR3 totals 13 residues. In germline, CDR1 is SGHVS, CDR2 FNYEAQ. The ends lost 4 bases at V and 6 bases at J; junction bases unmatched: 5. CDR3 residues: CASSSGTSREQYF. CDR3 bases: TGTGCCAGCAGCTCCGGGACTAGTCGCGAGCAGTACTTC.

This clonotype was seen repeatedly, ten times or more. The chain carries TRBV2 and TRBJ2-2; TRBD2 agrees at 8 bases. The trim removed 6 bases at V and 8 bases at J, leaving 11 bases unmatched. The V gene's germline CDR1 is SNHLY and CDR2 FYNNEI. This CDR3 comprises 15 residues. The CDR3 DNA follows: TGTGCCAGCAGCCTACTAGCGGTGGGGGCTGGGGAGCTGTTTTTT. Protein product: CASSLLAVGAGELFF.

A few counts support this clonotype. This chain connects TRBV11-2 to TRBJ2-4; D ambiguous. The CDR3 runs 10 residues. Trimming shortened V by 2 bases and J by 13 bases, and 6 bases separated the two germline ends. Looked up from germline, CDR1 is SGHAT and CDR2 is FQNNGV. CDR3 protein: CASSLTQQYF. CDR3 in DNA: TGTGCCAGCAGCTTAACACAACAGTACTTC.

There are many counts of this clonotype. V and J are TRBV29-1 and TRBJ1-2; D not resolved. CDR3 length: 11 residues. Trimming shortened V by 4 bases and J by 8 bases, and 11 bases separated the two germline ends. The germline V gene encodes CDR1 SQVTM and CDR2 ANQGSEA. CDR3 protein: CSVAGVGGYTF. The CDR3 DNA reads as TGCAGCGTTGCCGGGGTCGGCGGCTACACCTTC.

The chain recombines TRBV9 with TRBJ2-1; D possibly matches TRBD1 or TRBD2 (6 bases each). The V and J ends lost 6 bases and 3 bases respectively, with 16 bases between them. Germline loops: CDR1 SGDLS, CDR2 YYNGEE. The CDR3 has 15 residues. Written as DNA, the CDR3 is TGTGCCAGCACCAAGGGGGGCAAGGGCTACAATGAGCAGTTCTTC. Translation gives CASTKGGKGYNEQFF.

This clonotype was counted a few times. The rearrangement joins TRBV6-5 to TRBJ2-3; TRBD2 agrees at 8 bases. The V and J ends lost 6 bases and 5 bases, in that order; junction bases with no gene match: 7. The CDR3 length is 14 residues. The V gene's germline CDR1 is MNHEY and CDR2 SVGAGI. CDR3 bases: TGTGCCAGCAGGAACGCGCGGGGGGTAGATACGCAGTATTTT. Protein sequence: CASRNARGVDTQYF.

At least ten counts were recorded for this clonotype. Here the CDR3 reads CASSFNRNQPQHF. The CDR3 coding sequence is TGTGCCAGCAGCTTTAACAGAAATCAGCCCCAGCATTTT. The chain couples TRBV11-2 to TRBJ1-5, with D unresolved. This CDR3 spans 13 amino acids. V was cut by 3 bases and J by 4 bases, with 7 bases left in between. Germline CDR1 SGHAT, CDR2 FQNNGV.

This clonotype was counted between two and nine times. The J gene is TRBJ2-7, the V gene TRBV7-2; D is unresolved. CDR3 size: 15 residues. Germline CDR1 is SGHTA and CDR2 is FQGNSA. The V end was cut by 5 bases, the J end by 0 bases, with 14 bases between. The CDR3 region has the DNA TGTGCCAGCAGCGCTTCCGGGTTAAGCTCCTACGAGCAGTACTTC. This codes for CASSASGLSSYEQYF.

This clonotype was seen ten or more times. The chain couples TRBV5-5 to TRBJ1-1; TRBD1 might be the D (5 bases). The ends were cut back, 0 bases at V and 5 bases at J, with 11 bases in the middle. The CDR3 length is 14 residues. Germline V CDR1 and CDR2: SGHKS, YYEKEE (reference sequence). The CDR3: CASSLDQGGTEAFF. CDR3 DNA: TGTGCCAGCAGCTTGGACCAGGGTGGGACTGAAGCTTTCTTT.

This clonotype occurred many times. V and J are TRBV6-6 and TRBJ2-1, with 7 bases lining up with TRBD1. The CDR3 loop spans 15 amino acids. The germline gives CDR1 MNHNY, CDR2 SVGAGI (reference sequence). J lost 4 bases, V lost 4 bases, and 7 bases had no gene match. The CDR3 DNA reads TGTGCCAGCAGTTTGTCCAGGGGGTTTTACAATGAGCAGTTCTTC. Translating it yields CASSLSRGFYNEQFF.

This sequence joins TRBV28 and TRBJ2-7; D might be TRBD2 (5 bases). The CDR3 consists of 15 residues. Trimming removed 4 bases at V and 3 bases at J, with 16 bases between. Germline V lookup: CDR1 MDHEN, CDR2 SYDVKM. This CDR3 is CASSYPPGSNYEQYF. In nucleotides, the CDR3 is TGTGCCAGCAGTTACCCTCCGGGGTCCAACTACGAGCAGTACTTC.

This clonotype appeared a few times. The chain uses TRBV5-4 and TRBJ2-1; D ambiguous. The V gene's germline CDR1 is SGHNT and CDR2 YYREEE (reference sequence). This CDR3 region has 11 residues. Trimming removed 10 bases at V and 13 bases at J, with 18 bases between. CDR3 coding DNA: TGTGCCCTAAGTGAAGGTCTGCTACAGTTCTTC. Translated, it gives CALSEGLLQFF.

The rearrangement links TRBV4-1 to TRBJ2-1; 13 bases map to TRBD2. Trimming cost V 4 bases and J 9 bases; bases outside gene matches: 3. The CDR3 covers 14 residues. Germline CDR1 MGHRA, CDR2 YSYEKL. The DNA for the CDR3 is TGCGCCAGCAGCCCCGGGACTAGCGGGATTGAGCAGTTCTTC. Translated, it gives CASSPGTSGIEQFF.

This clonotype was recorded many times. V usage is TRBV12-3 or TRBV12-4 and J usage is TRBJ1-2, with D maybe TRBD1 (5 bases). Trimming left V 6 bases short and J 2 bases short, with 13 bases between. There are 14 residues in the CDR3. In DNA, the CDR3 is TGTGCCAGCAGGCAGGAGAGGGGAAACTATGGCTACACCTTC. This gives the protein CASRQERGNYGYTF.

This clonotype showed up just a few times. One end of the junction fails to match germline, which may point to a read error. This chain joins TRBV10-3 and TRBJ1-3; possibly TRBD1 for D (5 bases). Germline values: CDR1 ENHRY, CDR2 SYGVKD. The length of the CDR3 is 15 residues. The DNA for the CDR3 is TGTGCCATCAGGCCAGGGATAGTCGGTGGAGACACCATATATTTT. This gives the protein CAIRPGIVGGDTIYF.

The gene calls are TRBV4-3 and TRBJ2-5, with D perhaps matching TRBD1 or TRBD2 (6 bases each). Trimming removed 0 bases at V and 7 bases at J, with 27 bases between. This CDR3 is built from 19 residues. Germline CDR1 is LGHNA and CDR2 is YSLEER. Here the CDR3 reads CASSQDQRVAGQRGGTQYF. CDR3 nucleotide sequence: TGCGCCAGCAGCCAAGATCAGCGTGTGGCGGGACAAAGAGGAGGGACCCAGTACTTC.

This clonotype was counted many times. The genes are TRBV11-2 and TRBJ2-5; weak D call: TRBD2 (5 bases). This CDR3 comprises 14 residues. CDR1 is SGHAT and CDR2 is FQNNGV in the germline V gene. V shed 3 bases and J shed 5 bases, with 13 bases lying between them. The CDR3 region has the DNA TGTGCCAGCAGCTTGGGAGTAGGTTTGGAGACCCAGTACTTC. It codes for CASSLGVGLETQYF.

The chain recombines TRBV21-1 with TRBJ2-7; the tabulated D call, TRBD2, remains unverified against the DNA. TRBV21-1 is tagged as a pseudogene. CDR3 length: 16 residues. This chain's CDR3 is CASSKVGRAFSYEQYF. DNA of the CDR3: TGTGCCAGCAGCAAAGTCGGGCGGGCCTTCAGTTACGAGCAGTACTTC.

This clonotype was recorded many times. The chain combines TRBV7-9 with TRBJ1-2, with TRBD1 matching 9 bases. Germline V lookup: CDR1 SEHNR, CDR2 FQNEAQ (reference sequence). The CDR3 runs to 15 residues. The V and J ends lost 5 bases and 6 bases, in that order; junction bases with no gene match: 10. The CDR3 protein is CASSPQGQGAHGYTF. The DNA of the CDR3 is TGTGCCAGCAGCCCTCAGGGACAGGGTGCCCATGGCTACACCTTC.

The chain links TRBV11-2 to TRBJ2-7, with TRBD2 identical over 10 bases. CDR1 and CDR2 (germline): SGHAT, FQNNGV. V lost 5 bases to trimming and J lost 2 bases; unmatched junction nucleotides: 6. The CDR3 is 15 amino acids. CDR3 DNA: TGTGCCAGCAGCCCCCGGACTAGCGGCACCTACGAGCAGTACTTC. It translates to CASSPRTSGTYEQYF.

This clonotype showed up many times. The chain couples TRBV6-5 to TRBJ1-2, with TRBD1 matching over 8 bases. The CDR3 contains 16 residues. Germline V gene lookup returns CDR1 MNHEY and CDR2 SVGAGI. V dropped 7 bases and J dropped 3; count of bases not matched to a gene: 13. CDR3 DNA sequence: TGTGCCAGCACCAACGGACTCAGGGGGCGTGACTATGGCTACACCTTC. This encodes CASTNGLRGRDYGYTF.

This clonotype was found many times. The rearrangement joins TRBV7-3 to TRBJ2-6; D gene unclear. CDR3 length: 15 amino acids. CDR1 and CDR2 (germline): SGHTA, FQGTGA. The ends were cut back, 5 bases at V and 0 bases at J, with 8 bases in the middle. The CDR3 DNA follows: TGTGCCAGCAGCCCTCGAGACTCTGGGGCCAACGTCCTGACTTTC. Amino acids: CASSPRDSGANVLTF.